This T cell receptor (beta chain) was recorded in a study of blood T cell repertoires in COVID-19. Study-level background: Whether acute or convalescent, the COVID-19 samples came from the United States, Italy and Spain.

Per the authors' pipeline: Estimation of nucleated cell counts relied on the amplification of reference gene primers. Method: immunoSEQ multiplex PCR; TCRdb's copy keeps in-frame clones and lacks some. That table gives V, J and clone size, and the DNA gave D and trimming. Here the sample spans about 190,000 clones, around 90% being singletons. This CDR3 spans 13 amino acids. V lost 5 bases and J 3 bases, leaving 11 bases between the germline ends. CDR1 and CDR2 from the germline V gene are MDHEN and SYDVKM. Sequences were obtained from peripheral blood. The sequence was collected from a man aged 45 to 65 with acute or convalescent COVID-19. This sequence joins TRBV28 and TRBJ2-7, with D possibly TRBD2 on 5 matching bases. The CDR3 reads CASSTPGSYEQYV. As DNA, the CDR3 is TGTGCCAGCAGTACACCGGGAAGCTACGAGCAGTACGTC.